Below, 31 T cell receptor beta chains from the same sample are listed, as sequenced in a study of T cell responses to AZD1222 COVID-19 vaccine. Assay: immunoSEQ multiplex PCR; the TCRdb copy retains only in-frame clones and omits some. Among about 79,000 clones listed, 80% were seen once. Source: peripheral blood, taken on day 0 of AZD1222 vaccination. These receptor sequences come from an adult in good health.

The V and J genes are TRBV25-1 and TRBJ1-2; D is unclear. This CDR3 contains 13 residues. V lost 6 bases to trimming and J lost 0 bases, with 8 bases between them. The germline CDR1 and CDR2 sequences are MGHDK and SYGVNS. DNA of the CDR3: TGTGCCAGCAGCTACCGGGCTAACTATGGCTACACCTTC. The encoded protein is CASSYRANYGYTF.

The CDR3, as DNA: TGTGCCAGTATTGAACAGGGAAGCAATCAGCCCCAGCATTTT. This codes for CASIEQGSNQPQHF. The chain links TRBV19 to TRBJ1-5; a weak D match, TRBD1 (6 bases). V was pared by 7 bases and J by 1 base, with 11 bases between. CDR3 length: 14 amino acids. Germline V gives CDR1 LNHDA, CDR2 SQIVND (reference sequence).

V usage is TRBV28 and J usage is TRBJ2-2; D ambiguous. CDR1 MDHEN and CDR2 SYDVKM come from the germline V gene. Trimming stripped 6 bases from V and 6 bases from J, with 8 bases between. The CDR3 is 12 residues long. CDR3 in DNA: TGTGCCAGCAGGGTTTTGCCCGGGGAGCTGTTTTTT. Its protein product is CASRVLPGELFF. Filled out from reference TRBV28 and TRBJ2-2, the complete variable domain reads DVKVTQSSRYLVKRTGEKVFLECVQDMDHENMFWYRQDPGLGLRLIYFSYDVKMKEKGDIPEGYSVSREKKERFSLILESASTNQTSMYLCASRVLPGELFFGEGSRLTVL.

This chain links TRBV18 with TRBJ2-1; 8 bases agree with TRBD2. Germline V gives CDR1 KGHSH, CDR2 LQKENI. V shed 0 bases, J shed 6 bases, and the junction held 19 bases outside the gene matches. The CDR3 length is 20 residues. The CDR3 loop reads CASSPPVGTKGTRGLNEQFF. Here the CDR3 DNA reads TGTGCCAGCTCACCACCTGTGGGGACTAAGGGGACTAGGGGCCTCAATGAGCAGTTCTTC.

This sequence joins TRBV28 and TRBJ1-2; D not certain. Germline V gene sequence: CDR1 MDHEN, CDR2 SYDVKM. This CDR3 is built from 11 residues. V lost 8 bases, J lost 5 bases, and 9 bases lay in between. CDR3 bases: TGTGCCAGCGGGTGGCGGTATGGCTACACCTTC. Its protein is CASGWRYGYTF.

This clone was observed a single time. V and J are TRBV5-1 and TRBJ2-1; 12 bases are shared with TRBD2. With 3 bases clipped from V and 5 bases from J, the junction kept 6 bases outside the gene matches. The CDR3 has 16 residues. Germline CDR1 SGHRS, CDR2 YFSETQ. The CDR3 DNA sequence: TGCGCCAGCAGCTCCTATACTAGCGGGGGGAACAATGAGCAGTTCTTC. This gives the protein CASSSYTSGGNNEQFF. Drawing the rest from reference TRBV5-1 and TRBJ2-1, the complete variable domain is KAGVTQTPRYLIKTRGQQVTLSCSPISGHRSVSWYQQTPGQGLQFLFEYFSETQRNKGNFPGRFSGRQFSNSRSEMNVSTLELGDSALYLCASSSYTSGGNNEQFFGPGTRLTVL.

This clone was observed once. V gene TRBV3-1 (or the pseudogene TRBV3-2) combines with J gene TRBJ2-1; 8 bases map to TRBD2. This CDR3 has 17 residues. V shed 2 bases and J 0 bases; nucleotides not matched to a gene: 6. Germline loops: CDR1 LGHDT, CDR2 YNNKEL (reference sequence). DNA for the CDR3: TGTGCCAGCAGCCAAACTAGCGGTCTAATCTCCTACAATGAGCAGTTCTTC. It specifies CASSQTSGLISYNEQFF.

The V gene is TRBV4-1, the J gene TRBJ1-6; perhaps TRBD1 as D (5 bases). This CDR3 is built from 15 residues. Per the germline V gene, CDR1 is MGHRA and CDR2 is YSYEKL. V dropped 0 bases and J dropped 9 bases, with 12 bases sitting between them. The DNA of the CDR3 is TGCGCCAGCAGCCAAGAGGCCAGGGAAGGTTCACCCCTCCACTTT. This encodes CASSQEAREGSPLHF.

V gene TRBV4-1 combines with J gene TRBJ2-3; TRBD2 agrees at 10 bases. V shed 2 bases, J shed 1 base, and the junction held 6 bases outside the gene matches. The CDR3 length is 17 residues. In germline, CDR1 is MGHRA, CDR2 YSYEKL. CDR3 sequence: CASSQRPTSGGTDTQYF. For the CDR3, the DNA is TGCGCCAGCAGCCAACGCCCCACTAGCGGGGGCACAGATACGCAGTATTTT.

The chain uses TRBV30 and TRBJ1-2, with TRBD1 matching 7 bases. Germline V gene sequence: CDR1 GTSNPN, CDR2 SVGIG (reference sequence). This CDR3 has 16 residues. V dropped 0 bases and J dropped 3; count of bases not matched to a gene: 10. The CDR3 sequence: CAWSVLLTGKDYGYTF. The CDR3 coding sequence is TGTGCCTGGAGTGTACTATTGACAGGGAAGGACTATGGCTACACCTTC.

This clone has only a few counts. This chain connects TRBV28 to TRBJ2-2, with 7 positions matching TRBD2. Per germline, CDR1 MDHEN and CDR2 SYDVKM. With 8 bases clipped from V and 5 bases from J, the junction kept 14 bases outside the gene matches. This CDR3 spans 16 amino acids. CDR3 coding DNA: TGTGCCAGCCGGGGGGTGGGGAGAGGTCTTACCGGGGAGCTGTTTTTT. It yields the protein CASRGVGRGLTGELFF.

V gene TRBV21-1 combines with J gene TRBJ1-4. TRBV21-1 is assigned pseudogene status. This CDR3 is 16 amino acids long. CDR3 sequence: CASSKDPVLDTEKLFF. CDR3 nucleotide sequence: TGTGCCAGCAGCAAAGATCCCGTGCTGGATACGGAAAAACTGTTTTTT.

The count of this clone is one. V and J are TRBV7-9 and TRBJ2-1; tentatively, D is TRBD2 (5 bases). The germline CDR1 and CDR2 sequences are SEHNR and FQNEAQ (reference sequence). The CDR3 extends over 13 amino acids. The ends were cut back, 5 bases at V and 4 bases at J, with 9 bases in the middle. The CDR3 bases are TGTGCCAGCAGCCCTGACTATTACAATGAGCAGTTCTTC. This translates into CASSPDYYNEQFF.

In nucleotides, the CDR3 is TGCGCCAGCAGCTTGGCCTCCACCAGGGATTCACCCCTCCACTTT. It encodes CASSLASTRDSPLHF. The chain couples TRBV5-1 to TRBJ1-6, with a tentative D call TRBD1 (5 bases). This CDR3 comprises 15 residues. Per germline, CDR1 SGHRS and CDR2 YFSETQ. The germline V and J ends were trimmed by 0 bases and 8 bases, with 12 bases remaining between them.

V gene TRBV27 combines with J gene TRBJ1-5, with TRBD1 identical over 10 bases. After removal of 5 bases from V and 3 bases from J, the junction contained 4 bases not matched to a gene. The CDR3 has 15 residues. Germline V gene lookup returns CDR1 MNHEY and CDR2 SMNVEV (reference sequence). The CDR3 coding sequence is TGTGCCAGCAGTCCAGGGACAGGGGTCAATCAGCCCCAGCATTTT. Translated: CASSPGTGVNQPQHF.

The chain combines TRBV10-3 with TRBJ2-7, with D maybe TRBD1 (6 bases). V shed 6 bases and J shed 5 bases, with 14 bases lying between them. The CDR3 extends over 13 amino acids. Germline V gene lookup returns CDR1 ENHRY and CDR2 SYGVKD. CDR3 sequence (DNA): TGTGCCATCAGCCAGGGGTCGGGTGACGAGCAGTACTTC. Its protein is CAISQGSGDEQYF.

J is TRBJ1-3 and V is TRBV6-5; 8 bases are a match to TRBD1. The V gene's germline CDR1 is MNHEY and CDR2 SVGAGI. This CDR3 contains 15 residues. With V trimmed by 6 bases and J by 4 bases, 8 bases remained unmatched. The CDR3 DNA sequence: TGTGCCAGCAGCTTTGGACAGGGAAGAGGAAACACCATATATTTT. It encodes CASSFGQGRGNTIYF.

This chain connects TRBV2 to TRBJ1-5; unclear D gene. The V end was cut by 6 bases, the J end by 6 bases, with 6 bases between. This CDR3 contains 11 residues. CDR1 is SNHLY, CDR2 FYNNEI, per germline. CDR3 in DNA: TGTGCCAGCAGAGCGGGTCAGCCCCAGCATTTT. The encoded protein is CASRAGQPQHF.

This clone has just a few counts. In nucleotides, the CDR3 is TGCGCCAGCAGCCTCACAGGGACTGGGGCCCAGCATTTT. It is translated as CASSLTGTGAQHF. This chain joins TRBV5-1 and TRBJ1-5, with a weak D call TRBD1 (6 bases). CDR3 size: 13 residues. The germline gives CDR1 SGHRS, CDR2 YFSETQ. Trimming removed 4 bases from V and 11 bases from J, with 16 bases in between.

This rearrangement joins TRBV27 to TRBJ2-7; 12 bases agree with TRBD2. Germline lookup yields CDR1 MNHEY and CDR2 SMNVEV (reference sequence). The trim removed 0 bases at V and 2 bases at J, leaving 8 bases unmatched. This CDR3 has 18 amino acids. CDR3 protein: CASSLSIVTSGRTYEQYF. The CDR3 DNA is TGTGCCAGCAGTTTATCGATTGTTACTAGCGGGAGGACCTACGAGCAGTACTTC.

This clone was seen once. This sequence joins TRBV9 and TRBJ1-1, with D unclear. Germline assignment: CDR1 SGDLS and CDR2 YYNGEE. The CDR3 runs 13 residues. The V gene lost 0 bases and the J gene lost 8 bases, with 11 bases spanning the gap. The CDR3 loop reads CASSVAYSREAFF. The CDR3 region has the DNA TGTGCCAGCAGCGTAGCTTACAGCCGAGAAGCTTTCTTT.

The J gene is TRBJ1-4, the V gene TRBV5-1; unclear D gene. The V gene lost 1 base and the J gene lost 2 bases, with 6 bases spanning the gap. CDR3 length: 14 amino acids. Germline V gene sequence: CDR1 SGHRS, CDR2 YFSETQ. The CDR3, as DNA: TGCGCCAGCAGCTTGTCCGGGACTAATGAAAAACTGTTTTTT. Translating it yields CASSLSGTNEKLFF.

By share, this clone counts as medium-sized. The V and J genes are TRBV19 and TRBJ2-7; TRBD2 matches at 10 bases. The CDR3 covers 14 residues. CDR1 and CDR2 (germline): LNHDA, SQIVND (reference sequence). V was clipped by 1 base and J by 3 bases; unmatched bases: 0. DNA of the CDR3: TGTGCCAGTAGTATAGTAGCGGGAGGCTACGAGCAGTACTTC. Protein product: CASSIVAGGYEQYF.

V gene TRBV2 combines with J gene TRBJ2-1; D is uncertain. V lost 3 bases, J lost 0 bases, and 9 bases lay in between. The CDR3 is made up of 15 amino acids. CDR1 is SNHLY, CDR2 FYNNEI, per germline. The DNA for the CDR3 is TGTGCCAGCAGTGACCCTGTCGGCTCCTACAATGAGCAGTTCTTC. It yields the protein CASSDPVGSYNEQFF.

This clone was seen just once. The chain is built from TRBV6-2 or TRBV6-3 and TRBJ1-1, with 7 bases identical to TRBD1. Germline-derived CDR1 and CDR2 are MNHEY and SVGEGT. The CDR3 extends over 11 amino acids. The V segment lost 5 bases and the J segment 10 bases; nucleotides outside the gene matches: 4. As DNA, the CDR3 is TGTGCCAGCAGTCGGACAGGTTCAGCTTTCTTT. The encoded protein is CASSRTGSAFF.

This clone was seen more than once but under ten times. The genes are TRBV3-1 (or the pseudogene TRBV3-2) and TRBJ1-2; no definite D call. The CDR3 consists of 12 residues. The germline CDR1 and CDR2 sequences are LGHDT and YNNKEL (reference sequence). V gave up 6 bases and J gave up 5 bases, with 10 bases separating them. Here the CDR3 DNA reads TGTGCCAGCAGGGATTTGGATTATGGCTACACCTTC. Amino acid sequence: CASRDLDYGYTF.

This clone occurred once. The rearrangement joins TRBV27 to TRBJ1-2; TRBD1 aligns across 7 bases. Germline V gene sequence: CDR1 MNHEY, CDR2 SMNVEV (reference sequence). V lost 7 bases to trimming and J lost 1 base; unmatched junction nucleotides: 12. The CDR3 length is 16 residues. The CDR3 coding sequence is TGTGCCAGCATGGAGTTGGGGACAGACTATAACTATGGCTACACCTTC. Encoded protein: CASMELGTDYNYGYTF.

The gene calls are TRBV4-1 and TRBJ1-4; a weak D match, TRBD1 (5 bases). CDR1 and CDR2 from the germline V gene are MGHRA and YSYEKL. The CDR3 sequence is 16 residues long. The germline V and J ends were trimmed by 3 bases and 11 bases, with 22 bases remaining between them. As DNA, the CDR3 is TGCGCCAGCAGCCATGTCTCCGGGACCACTAGATGGAAACTGTTTTTT. Amino acid sequence: CASSHVSGTTRWKLFF.

The chain is built from TRBV5-4 and TRBJ2-7; 9 bases are shared with TRBD2. CDR1 and CDR2 (germline): SGHNT, YYREEE (reference sequence). Trimming at V came to 0 bases and at J to 1 base, leaving 2 bases not matched to a gene. The CDR3 extends over 15 amino acids. The CDR3 nucleotides are TGTGCCAGCAGCTTGGAAGCGGGGGGTTCCTACGAGCAGTACTTC. Protein sequence: CASSLEAGGSYEQYF.

Only a few counts were recorded for this clone. The chain is built from TRBV20-1 and TRBJ2-7; D unresolved. Germline V lookup: CDR1 DFQATT, CDR2 SNEGSKA (reference sequence). The CDR3 loop spans 11 amino acids. V lost 6 bases and J lost 2, with 8 bases in between. This CDR3 is CSAGGPYEQYF. The CDR3 DNA follows: TGCAGTGCCGGCGGACCCTACGAGCAGTACTTC.

The sample holds a few counts of this clone. The chain links TRBV5-1 to TRBJ1-1; 8 bases are shared with TRBD1. CDR1 is SGHRS, CDR2 YFSETQ, per germline. The CDR3 extends over 16 amino acids. After removal of 4 bases from V and 0 bases from J, the junction contained 8 bases not matched to a gene. This chain's CDR3 is CASSPGQAAMNTEAFF. CDR3 sequence (DNA): TGCGCCAGCAGCCCGGGACAGGCCGCCATGAACACTGAAGCTTTCTTT.